The source of this T cell receptor beta chain is a study of blood T cell repertoires in COVID-19. Germline-derived CDR1 and CDR2 are SGHTA and FQGTGA. The CDR3 extends over 15 amino acids. Trimming removed 6 bases from V and 0 bases from J, with 12 bases in between. Clones were read by immunoSEQ multiplex PCR, and TCRdb kept only the in-frame ones, dropping some. Of just over 250,000 clones listed, around 87% were seen once; the top ten hold 2% to 3%. Sequenced: peripheral blood. This sequence was found in a woman aged 50 to 60 with acute or convalescent COVID-19. The chain carries TRBV7-3 and TRBJ2-1; D possibly corresponds to TRBD2 (6 bases). CDR3 bases: TGTGCCAGCAGTCTAGCGTACAGCTCCTACAATGAGCAGTTCTTC. Its protein is CASSLAYSSYNEQFF. The entire variable domain, with the rest obtained from reference TRBV7-3 and TRBJ2-1, is as follows: GAGVSQTPSNKVTEKGKYVELRCDPISGHTALYWYRQSLGQGPEFLIYFQGTGAADDSGLPNDRFFAVRPEGSVSTLKIQRTERGDSAVYLCASSLAYSSYNEQFFGPGTRLTVL.